This TCR beta chain was documented in a study of regulatory T cells in long-lasting Graves disease. To make TCR beta libraries, researchers used iRepertoire HTBI primers and Arm-PCR of CDR3 regions. Each CDR3 protein gets one entry after TCRdb re-called the multiplex PCR reads with MiXCR. The sample yields around 250,000 distinct CDR3 sequences, roughly 21% seen once. Time point defined: newly diagnosed GD, antithyroid drugs for less than 3 months. PBMC RNA was the source of the TCR library. Per American Thyroid Association guidelines, Graves' disease was diagnosed. In Xi'an, China, an endocrinology department was the source of patients. A few counts support this clonotype. The target antigen is unknown. Regarding the study as a whole: Blood alone, not thyroid tissue, was studied. In persistent patients, shared public clonotypes (roughly 3,000) outnumbered those in new patients (around 1,000).

The TCR comes from a female donor with Graves disease. The input for sequencing was peripheral blood mononuclear cells (PBMCs), taken at new diagnosis, from a patient treated with antithyroid drugs.

The CDR3 nucleotides are TGTGCCTGGAGGGCCAGGGGGGCCCTCTCTGGGGCCAACGTCCTGACTTTC. This sequence encodes CAWRARGALSGANVLTF. The chain links TRBV30 to TRBJ2-6; D perhaps matches TRBD1 (7 bases). CDR3 length: 17 residues. Trimming pared 3 bases from V and 0 bases from J, leaving 15 bases between. CDR1 is GTSNPN, CDR2 SVGIG, per germline (reference sequence).